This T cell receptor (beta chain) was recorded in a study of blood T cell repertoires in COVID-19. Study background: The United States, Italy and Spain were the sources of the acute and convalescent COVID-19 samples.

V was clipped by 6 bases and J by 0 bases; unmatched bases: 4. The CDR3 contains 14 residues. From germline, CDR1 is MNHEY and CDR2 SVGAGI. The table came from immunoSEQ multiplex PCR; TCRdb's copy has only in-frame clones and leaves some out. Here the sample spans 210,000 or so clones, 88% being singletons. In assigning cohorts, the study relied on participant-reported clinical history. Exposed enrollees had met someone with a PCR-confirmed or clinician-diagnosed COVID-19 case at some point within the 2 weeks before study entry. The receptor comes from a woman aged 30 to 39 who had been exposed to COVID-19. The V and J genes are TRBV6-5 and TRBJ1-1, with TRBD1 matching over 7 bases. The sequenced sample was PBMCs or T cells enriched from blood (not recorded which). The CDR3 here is CASRLTGLNTEAFF. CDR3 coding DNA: TGTGCCAGCAGGTTGACAGGGCTGAACACTGAAGCTTTCTTT.